This T cell receptor beta chain was obtained from a study of cytomegalovirus exposure and HLA in healthy donors. Findings of the study overall: Across donors, most TCRs were seen rarely, yet some public ones were widespread.

Remarks on this clone: The antigen is not known.

Trimming cost V 0 bases and J 7 bases, with 13 bases left between them. The germline CDR1 and CDR2 sequences are LNHDA and SQIVND (reference sequence). This CDR3 is built from 15 residues. Data came from immunoSEQ multiplex PCR; TCRdb stores just in-frame clones and leaves some out. The table records about 400,000 clones, 75% to 90% of them present only once. This receptor was identified in a woman aged 18-29 years in good health and CMV-seronegative. V and J are TRBV19 and TRBJ2-1; D unresolved. Source material: PBMCs. The CDR3 nucleotides read TGTGCCAGTAGTATAGATCCTCTAGTCTGGAATGAGCAGTTCTTC. Its protein is CASSIDPLVWNEQFF.